The rows below give T cell receptor beta chains drawn from one sample of a study of shared clonotypes between healthy human individuals. Some clones are missing from TCRdb's copy, which holds only in-frame ones; the method was immunoSEQ multiplex PCR. The repertoire holds about 2.4 million clones, with more than 85% as singletons. The sample consisted of naive CD4+ T cells from PBMCs. These receptors were collected from a young man in good health. Some clones in this sample may be carry-over from other donors' samples. CDR3s leave out the opening cysteine and the closing phenylalanine or tryptophan. D genes are given only for firm matches.

TRBJ2-7	TRBV5-1	.	ASSLGGYEQY
TRBJ1-4	TRBV19	TRBD1	ASSKLPGQGAFTNEKLF
.	TRBV28	TRBD1	ASSLRTGGIWSYEQY
TRBJ1-4	TRBV27	.	ASRYGGRPNEKLF
TRBJ2-2	TRBV7-2	.	ASSLRGFTGELF
TRBJ2-1	TRBV27	TRBD2	ASRPDSGSSYNEQF
TRBJ1-5	TRBV27	.	ASSADGRPQH
TRBJ2-1	TRBV7-9	.	ASSLEASRAYNEQF
TRBJ2-4	TRBV15	.	ATSRDSGRANIQY
TRBJ1-5	TRBV6-5	.	ASSYSRGQPQH
TRBJ1-6	TRBV28	.	ASKLYFSPLH
TRBJ2-7	TRBV6-1	TRBD2	ASSSEPSGSYEQY
TRBJ2-3	TRBV2	.	ASKTAPAGADTQY
TRBJ2-7	TRBV6-5	TRBD2	ASSPRLAYSHEQY